The rows below give T cell receptor beta chains drawn from one sample of a study of T cells in Graves' hyperthyroidism and ophthalmopathy. Using its own MiXCR run on the multiplex PCR reads, TCRdb lists one record per CDR3 protein. Altogether over 500,000 distinct CDR3 sequences are present, approximately 17% being singletons, with the ten largest covering approximately 15%. Sequenced sample: blood. All receptors derive from a woman under 30 with Graves' ophthalmopathy. CDR3s include the opening cysteine and the closing phenylalanine or tryptophan. A D gene is named only where the DNA matches it firmly.

v_call cdr3_length d_call cdr3_aa
TRBV20-1 12 TRBD2 CSAKAGGFGQYF
TRBV2 13 NA CASRVQMNTEAFF
TRBV6-1 15 NA CASSESSGTNYGYTF
TRBV6-1 15 TRBD1 CASSTDRASQDTQYF
TRBV3-1 15 NA CASSQDAGVVVEQYF
TRBV2 15 TRBD1 CASRDRGTGANVLTF
TRBV7-9 16 TRBD1 CASSMTGVAYNSPLHF
TRBV5-1 15 TRBD1 CASSVSTGDPYEQYF
TRBV5-4 15 TRBD1 CASSGRTGGDETQYF
TRBV11-2 15 NA CASSLDVRTDEKLFF
TRBV6-1 15 NA CASTTRALYQETQYF
TRBV7-9 17 NA CASSLTPGFRDIYGYTF
TRBV6-5 16 TRBD2 CASSPSGLVSTDTQYF
TRBV3-1 18 TRBD2 CASSQTPSGVPRIYEQYF
TRBV28 14 NA CASSFRGSYNEQFF
TRBV5-1 15 NA CASSFRQGGPETQYF
TRBV27 15 NA CASSSGRGANYGYTF
TRBV20-1 15 TRBD2 CSARRLAGETGELFF
TRBV24-1 21 NA CATSKGVLGDWSQSNTGELFF
TRBV27 17 NA CASSLSGGTLPYNEQFF
TRBV11-1 12 NA CASSLANTEQYF
TRBV5-4 13 TRBD2 CASTLRGGDTQYF